Listed below are T cell receptor beta chains from one sample, sequenced in a study of T cell responses to AZD1222 COVID-19 vaccine. Libraries were prepared by immunoSEQ multiplex PCR; TCRdb keeps only in-frame clonotypes and omits some of them. The data contain 100,000 to 150,000 clones, just under 95% of them singletons. Sequenced material: peripheral blood, taken 28 days after the second AZD1222 dose. The receptors come from an adult who received the AZD1222 COVID-19 vaccine. Both conserved end residues are part of each CDR3.

j_call v_call cdr3_aa
TRBJ1-2 TRBV29-1 CSVEETSYGYTF
TRBJ1-6 TRBV3-1/TRBV3-2 CASSQYPGVGSPLHF
TRBJ2-1 TRBV6-6 CASSRRGGSYNEQFF
TRBJ1-6 TRBV28 CASSPFQGAQSPLHF
TRBJ1-2 TRBV2 CASSELGRNYGYTF
TRBJ2-7 TRBV24-1 CATSGDGRGSYEQYF
TRBJ2-5 TRBV5-1 CASQYRTGAQETQYF
TRBJ2-5 TRBV3-1/TRBV3-2 CASSRGQGVVETQYF
TRBJ2-2 TRBV9 CASSVGRGVRAGELFF
TRBJ1-3 TRBV18 CASSPPDWGNTIYF
TRBJ1-4 TRBV19 CASSATGLGEKLFF
TRBJ2-2 TRBV5-1 CASSPSNRAGELFF
TRBJ1-1 TRBV12-3/TRBV12-4 CASSFGLDTEAFF
TRBJ2-3 TRBV18 CASSPPITPDTQYF
TRBJ1-2 TRBV28 CASSLPGLANYGYTF
TRBJ2-2 TRBV7-9 CASSLVDANTGELFF
TRBJ1-2 TRBV11-2 CASSLSAGRTTF
TRBJ2-1 TRBV14 CASSQDRGLAAYNEQFF
TRBJ2-3 TRBV5-4 CASSLGTRGDTQYF
TRBJ2-1 TRBV24-1 CATSDLSLAGGSREQFF
TRBJ1-3 TRBV7-9 CASSFFGPSGNTIYF
TRBJ2-1 TRBV6-6 CASKESGRAGNEQFF
TRBJ1-4 TRBV28 CASRTGATNEKLFF
TRBJ1-2 TRBV19 CASSTGLSYGYTF
TRBJ1-1 TRBV19 CASSMAGGEAFF
TRBJ1-6 TRBV5-4 CASSLPQGVGPLHF
TRBJ2-4 TRBV21-1 CASTPRGFVWDDSGKGAKNIQYF
TRBJ2-1 TRBV9 CASSVGSYNEQFF
TRBJ1-2 TRBV11-3 CASSLGGGYTF
TRBJ1-1 TRBV11-2 CASTWKDRATEAFF
TRBJ1-6 TRBV6-5 CASSYSRGRPLHF
TRBJ2-1 TRBV11-1 CASSRRAGEQFF
TRBJ2-7 TRBV6-5 CASGGPPYEQYF
TRBJ1-2 TRBV7-9 CASSPDSYGYTF
TRBJ2-1 TRBV24-1 CATSDTGTSGRAEQFF
TRBJ2-3 TRBV7-2 CASSDRRGSTDTQYF
TRBJ1-1 TRBV7-2 CASSLGPGPGTNEAFF
TRBJ2-1 TRBV27 CASSPRTGTYNEQFF
TRBJ1-1 TRBV29-1 CSVAGTGSGTEAFF